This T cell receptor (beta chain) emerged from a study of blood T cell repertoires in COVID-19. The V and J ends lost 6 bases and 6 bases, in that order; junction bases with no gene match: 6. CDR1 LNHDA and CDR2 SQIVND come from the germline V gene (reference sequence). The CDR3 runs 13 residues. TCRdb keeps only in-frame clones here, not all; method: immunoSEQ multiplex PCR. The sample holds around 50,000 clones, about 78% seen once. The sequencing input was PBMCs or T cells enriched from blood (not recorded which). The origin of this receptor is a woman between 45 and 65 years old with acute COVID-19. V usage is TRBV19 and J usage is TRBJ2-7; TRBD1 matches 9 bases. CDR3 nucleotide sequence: TGTGCCAGTAGGGGGACAGGGCGTTCCGAGCAGTACTTC. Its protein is CASRGTGRSEQYF. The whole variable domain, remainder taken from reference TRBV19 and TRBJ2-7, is DGGITQSPKYLFRKEGQNVTLSCEQNLNHDAMYWYRQDPGQGLRLIYYSQIVNDFQKGDIAEGYSVSREKKESFPLTVTSAQKNPTAFYLCASRGTGRSEQYFGPGTRLTVT.